A single sample gave rise to the 29 T cell receptor beta chains below, sequenced in a study of T cell repertoires in cytomegalovirus infection. TCRdb re-called the reads with MiXCR, one entry per CDR3 protein. The table shows around 210,000 distinct CDR3 sequences, with approximately 7% occurring only once. Sequencing was done on a sample of PBMCs. These receptors came from a human donor in good health (CMV status not recorded). Some clones in this sample may be carry-over from other donors' samples.

This clonotype was counted at least ten times. The V gene is TRBV7-9, the J gene TRBJ2-1; 8 bases align to TRBD1. Germline V gives CDR1 SEHNR, CDR2 FQNEAQ (reference sequence). V lost 4 bases, J lost 1 base, and 3 bases stayed unmatched. This CDR3 has 15 amino acids. CDR3 in DNA: TGTGCCAGCAGCTCCGGACAGGGTTCCTACAATGAGCAGTTCTTC. Translation: CASSSGQGSYNEQFF.

This clonotype was counted many times. The chain links TRBV6-5 to TRBJ1-1; D call uncertain. The CDR3 spans 14 residues. Trimming cost V 2 bases and J 0 bases, with 7 bases left between them. Per the germline V gene, CDR1 is MNHEY and CDR2 is SVGAGI. CDR3 nucleotide sequence: TGTGCCAGCAGTTACGCAGGCATGAACACTGAAGCTTTCTTT. Translating gives CASSYAGMNTEAFF.

This clonotype has ten or more counts. The CDR3 reads CASSETGHGANVLTF. CDR3 DNA: TGTGCCAGCAGCGAAACAGGGCACGGGGCCAACGTCCTGACTTTC. The rearrangement links TRBV9 to TRBJ2-6, with a possible D match to TRBD1 (6 bases). Per germline, CDR1 SGDLS and CDR2 YYNGEE. Between the trimmed V and J ends, which lost 3 bases and 4 bases, there was a span of 11 bases. The CDR3 consists of 15 residues.

This clonotype occurred many times. The rearrangement joins TRBV9 to TRBJ1-1, with TRBD1 matching 11 bases. This CDR3 spans 13 amino acids. CDR1 is SGDLS, CDR2 YYNGEE, per germline. J lost 10 bases, V lost 2 bases, and 4 bases had no gene match. CDR3 DNA: TGTGCCAGCAGCGTCATTGGACAGGGGGCAGCTTTCTTT. Translating it yields CASSVIGQGAAFF.

This clonotype has a count of ten or more. The chain joins TRBV7-2 to TRBJ1-1, with 9 bases identical to TRBD1. CDR1 and CDR2 (germline): SGHTA, FQGNSA. This CDR3 is built from 14 residues. Germline trimming cut 5 bases from V and 6 bases from J; bases unmatched to any gene: 7. As DNA, the CDR3 is TGTGCCAGCAGCGTGGGACAGGGAGTATCTGAAGCTTTCTTT. Amino acids: CASSVGQGVSEAFF.

This clonotype was recorded at least ten times. The V call is TRBV7-3, the J call TRBJ2-1, with unresolved D. CDR1 is SGHTA and CDR2 is FQGTGA in the germline V gene. Trimming left V 1 base short and J 3 bases short, with 4 bases between. The CDR3 is made up of 13 amino acids. DNA for the CDR3: TGTGCCAGCAGCTTAATAAGCTACAATGAGCAGTTCTTC. Translated, it gives CASSLISYNEQFF.

This clonotype was detected many times. The chain recombines TRBV7-9 with TRBJ2-7; D not resolved. Germline assignment: CDR1 SEHNR and CDR2 FQNEAQ (reference sequence). The CDR3 contains 13 residues. V gave up 2 bases and J gave up 1 base, with 6 bases separating them. The CDR3 DNA reads TGTGCCAGCAGCTTAAAAGGATCCTACGAGCAGTACTTC. It yields the protein CASSLKGSYEQYF. The entire variable domain, with the rest obtained from reference TRBV7-9 and TRBJ2-7, is as follows: DTGVSQNPRHKITKRGQNVTFRCDPISEHNRLYWYRQTLGQGPEFLTYFQNEAQLEKSRLLSDRFSAERPKGSFSTLEIQRTEQGDSAMYLCASSLKGSYEQYFGPGTRLTVT.

This clonotype was counted many times. The V and J genes are TRBV7-2 and TRBJ1-2; possibly TRBD1 for D (5 bases). Looked up from germline, CDR1 is SGHTA and CDR2 is FQGNSA. The CDR3 contains 14 residues. Between the trimmed V and J ends, which lost 4 bases and 10 bases, there was a span of 19 bases. CDR3 amino acids: CASSSGIDSRDYTF. The DNA for the CDR3 is TGTGCCAGCAGCTCCGGCATAGACAGTAGGGACTACACCTTC. The full variable domain, in which reference TRBV7-2 and TRBJ1-2 provide the parts outside the CDR3, is GAGVSQSPSNKVTEKGKDVELRCDPISGHTALYWYRQSLGQGLEFLIYFQGNSAPDKSGLPSDRFSAERTGGSVSTLTIQRTQQEDSAVYLCASSSGIDSRDYTFGSGTRLTVV.

This clonotype was detected many times. This CDR3 is CASSRPDGGRGTQYF. The CDR3 DNA sequence: TGTGCCAGCAGCCGGCCCGACGGGGGCCGAGGGACCCAGTACTTC. V and J are TRBV7-2 and TRBJ2-5; TRBD1 or TRBD2 may be the D gene (6 bases each). V lost 5 bases to trimming and J lost 7 bases, with 20 bases between them. The CDR3 length is 15 residues. Germline-derived CDR1 and CDR2 are SGHTA and FQGNSA.

There are many counts of this clonotype. The chain carries TRBV7-2 and TRBJ2-5; 10 nucleotides align to TRBD1. The CDR3 extends over 14 amino acids. Trimming at V came to 5 bases and at J to 5 bases, leaving 5 bases not matched to a gene. The V gene's germline CDR1 is SGHTA and CDR2 FQGNSA. CDR3 in DNA: TGTGCCAGCAGCAGGGACAGGGGAGTGGAGACCCAGTACTTC. It encodes CASSRDRGVETQYF.

There are many counts of this clonotype. The V and J genes are TRBV29-1 and TRBJ1-1, with 7 bases matching TRBD1. Germline assignment: CDR1 SQVTM and CDR2 ANQGSEA. V lost 8 bases, J lost 1 base, and 7 bases stayed unmatched. CDR3 length: 13 amino acids. CDR3 nucleotide sequence: TGCAGCTCACGTACAGGGGCGAACACTGAAGCTTTCTTT. As protein: CSSRTGANTEAFF. The full variable domain, its missing parts supplied by reference TRBV29-1 and TRBJ1-1, is SAVISQKPSRDICQRGTSLTIQCQVDSQVTMMFWYRQQPGQSLTLIATANQGSEATYESGFVIDKFPISRPNLTFSTLTVSNMSPEDSSIYLCSSRTGANTEAFFGQGTRLTVV.

This clonotype was detected ten times or more. The chain employs TRBV7-9 and TRBJ1-2, with D maybe TRBD1 (5 bases). The CDR3 sequence is 13 residues long. Per the germline V gene, CDR1 is SEHNR and CDR2 is FQNEAQ (reference sequence). V lost 5 bases and J 3 bases, leaving 10 bases between the germline ends. The CDR3 here is CASSPGSDYGYTF. The CDR3 DNA sequence: TGTGCCAGCAGCCCAGGGTCCGACTATGGCTACACCTTC.

In this sample, this clonotype turned up many times. DNA of the CDR3: TGTGCCAGCAGCTTGGGACAGGGGTCGGAGACCCAGTACTTC. Translated, it gives CASSLGQGSETQYF. V and J are TRBV5-4 and TRBJ2-5, with TRBD1 matching over 8 bases. The CDR3 extends over 14 amino acids. Germline V gene lookup returns CDR1 SGHNT and CDR2 YYREEE (reference sequence). V shed 0 bases and J 5 bases; nucleotides not matched to a gene: 3.

This clonotype was recorded at least ten times. CDR3 DNA: TGCAGTGCAGGTGATCCCGTTTACAATGAGCAGTTCTTC. It is translated as CSAGDPVYNEQFF. The chain links TRBV20-1 to TRBJ2-1; D uncertain. Germline values: CDR1 DFQATT, CDR2 SNEGSKA (reference sequence). This CDR3 is built from 13 residues. The V and J ends lost 6 bases and 4 bases respectively, with 13 bases between them.

Of note for this clonotype: A much larger clone lies one base from this, so it may be a read error. J is TRBJ1-5 and V is TRBV2; D not resolved. CDR3 length: 12 amino acids. Trimming pared 6 bases from V and 12 bases from J, leaving 15 bases between. Germline V gene lookup returns CDR1 SNHLY and CDR2 FYNNEI. The CDR3 DNA is TGTGCCAGCAGCCTCGACACCTTTGTCCAGCATTTT. Translated: CASSLDTFVQHF.

This clonotype was observed at least ten times. V gene TRBV6-2 or TRBV6-3 combines with J gene TRBJ2-4; D tentatively reads TRBD1 or TRBD2 (5 bases each). Trimming cost V 8 bases and J 0 bases, with 14 bases left between them. Germline V lookup: CDR1 MNHEY, CDR2 SVGEGT. The CDR3 runs 15 residues. CDR3: CASGDGGLAKNIQYF. Written as DNA, the CDR3 is TGTGCCAGCGGGGACGGCGGGCTAGCCAAAAACATTCAGTACTTC.

The V call is TRBV29-1, the J call TRBJ1-1; a weak D match, TRBD1 (5 bases). The CDR3 spans 14 residues. CDR1 and CDR2 (germline): SQVTM, ANQGSEA. V was cut by 6 bases and J by 5 bases, with 19 bases left in between. The CDR3: CSVAEGGAGTEAFF. As DNA, the CDR3 is TGCAGCGTCGCCGAGGGAGGGGCAGGGACTGAAGCTTTCTTT.

Many counts were recorded for this clonotype. The genes are TRBV5-6 and TRBJ1-2; no clear D gene. CDR3 length: 17 amino acids. CDR1 is SGHDT and CDR2 is YYEEEE in the germline V gene. V gave up 1 base and J gave up 3 bases, with 19 bases separating them. This CDR3 is CASSLIGYLSDDYGYTF. CDR3 nucleotide sequence: TGTGCCAGCAGCTTGATAGGGTACCTATCGGACGACTATGGCTACACCTTC.

This clonotype was observed at least ten times. The chain recombines TRBV5-1 with TRBJ1-1; 11 bases are a match to TRBD1. Germline-derived CDR1 and CDR2 are SGHRS and YFSETQ. The CDR3 has 15 amino acids. The V gene end was trimmed by 4 bases and the J gene end by 1 base; junction bases not matched to a gene: 3. As DNA, the CDR3 is TGCGCCAGCAGCGCAGGACAGGGGGCGAACACTGAAGCTTTCTTT. Its protein product is CASSAGQGANTEAFF. Complete variable domain (other parts from reference TRBV5-1 and TRBJ1-1): KAGVTQTPRYLIKTRGQQVTLSCSPISGHRSVSWYQQTPGQGLQFLFEYFSETQRNKGNFPGRFSGRQFSNSRSEMNVSTLELGDSALYLCASSAGQGANTEAFFGQGTRLTVV.

This clonotype was detected many times. The chain uses TRBV7-8 and TRBJ1-1; 11 bases match TRBD1. Germline loops: CDR1 SGHVS, CDR2 FQNEAQ. The length of the CDR3 is 16 residues. Unmatched junction bases numbered 5, after V lost 5 bases and J lost 0 bases. The CDR3 nucleotides are TGTGCCAGCAGCATACGGACAGGGGGCTTGAACACTGAAGCTTTCTTT. Amino acids: CASSIRTGGLNTEAFF. Full variable domain (rest looked up from reference TRBV7-8 and TRBJ1-1): GAGVSQSPRYKVAKRGQDVALRCDPISGHVSLFWYQQALGQGPEFLTYFQNEAQLDKSGLPSDRFFAERPEGSVSTLKIQRTQQEDSAVYLCASSIRTGGLNTEAFFGQGTRLTVV.

V usage is TRBV19 and J usage is TRBJ2-1; the D gene is possibly TRBD2 (6 bases). V was shortened by 3 bases and J by 0 bases, with 9 bases between the two germline ends. Germline-derived CDR1 and CDR2 are LNHDA and SQIVND (reference sequence). The CDR3 sequence is 15 residues long. CDR3 DNA sequence: TGTGCCAGTAGTATGGGACTTCTCTCCTACAATGAGCAGTTCTTC. Protein product: CASSMGLLSYNEQFF.

This clonotype was seen at least ten times. The gene calls are TRBV12-3 or TRBV12-4 and TRBJ2-2; D is undetermined. The CDR3 extends over 15 amino acids. V lost 2 bases, J lost 5 bases, and 12 bases lay in between. CDR3 DNA sequence: TGTGCCAGCAGTTTATCACCCCCCCGGACCGGGGAGCTGTTTTTT. As protein: CASSLSPPRTGELFF.

This clonotype was recorded at least ten times. The chain links TRBV6-2 or TRBV6-3 to TRBJ1-2; D unresolved. The CDR3 extends over 14 amino acids. Germline V lookup: CDR1 MNHEY, CDR2 SVGEGT. Trimming pared 6 bases from V and 0 bases from J, leaving 11 bases between. CDR3 protein: CASRLQIANYGYTF. For the CDR3, the DNA is TGTGCCAGCAGACTACAGATAGCTAACTATGGCTACACCTTC.

Many counts were recorded for this clonotype. The chain combines TRBV7-2 with TRBJ2-2; possibly TRBD1 for D (5 bases). Germline V lookup: CDR1 SGHTA, CDR2 FQGNSA. Trimming took 0 bases from V and 7 from J, leaving 9 bases between them. The CDR3 extends over 14 amino acids. This CDR3 is CASSLARGSGELFF. CDR3 nucleotides: TGTGCCAGCAGCTTAGCAAGGGGAAGCGGGGAGCTGTTTTTT.

This clonotype was seen repeatedly, ten times or more. The J gene is TRBJ1-1, the V gene TRBV10-1; D gene ambiguous. Per germline, CDR1 WNHNN and CDR2 SYGVQD (reference sequence). This CDR3 has 13 residues. V dropped 10 bases and J dropped 1 base, with 13 bases sitting between them. This CDR3 is CATALKANTEAFF. DNA of the CDR3: TGCGCCACGGCCCTTAAGGCGAACACTGAAGCTTTCTTT.

This clonotype came up many times. The gene calls are TRBV20-1 and TRBJ2-3, with 9 nucleotides matching TRBD1. The CDR3 consists of 15 residues. Trimming cost V 5 bases and J 4 bases; bases outside gene matches: 10. Germline CDR1 is DFQATT and CDR2 is SNEGSKA (reference sequence). The CDR3 region has the DNA TGCAGTGCTCCTTTGACAGGGGGGAGGGCAGATACGCAGTATTTT. It specifies CSAPLTGGRADTQYF.

This clonotype was seen repeatedly, ten times or more. The chain uses TRBV7-2 and TRBJ1-5, with unresolved D. CDR1 and CDR2 from the germline V gene are SGHTA and FQGNSA. The CDR3 spans 14 residues. Trimming left V 2 bases short and J 5 bases short, with 10 bases between. In nucleotides, the CDR3 is TGTGCCAGCAGCTTACGTGGGGTGGATCAGCCCCAGCATTTT. This sequence encodes CASSLRGVDQPQHF.

This clonotype was recorded many times. V and J are TRBV19 and TRBJ2-3; D might be TRBD2 (6 bases). The germline V and J ends were trimmed by 7 bases and 2 bases, with 13 bases remaining between them. CDR1 and CDR2 (germline): LNHDA, SQIVND (reference sequence). The CDR3 has 14 residues. This CDR3 is CASTYAGNTDTQYF. The CDR3 nucleotides read TGTGCCAGTACCTATGCGGGGAACACAGATACGCAGTATTTT.

This clonotype was detected ten times or more. The genes are TRBV12-3 or TRBV12-4 and TRBJ2-3; 7 bases agree with TRBD1. There are 15 residues in the CDR3. Trimming cost V 4 bases and J 0 bases; bases outside gene matches: 4. The CDR3 sequence: CASSSGQASTDTQYF. CDR3 DNA: TGTGCCAGCAGTTCCGGACAGGCTAGCACAGATACGCAGTATTTT.